This TCR beta chain is from a study of shared clonotypes between healthy human individuals. About this clone itself: Its target is not known.

Study-level points and caveats: Sampling covered blood only; tissue repertoires likely differ.

Sequencing used immunoSEQ multiplex PCR; TCRdb keeps in-frame clones, though not all of them. Of nearly 1,000,000 clones listed, roughly 72% are singletons. The germline V and J ends were trimmed by 6 bases and 10 bases, with 22 bases remaining between them. The CDR3 is 15 amino acids. CDR1 MNHNS and CDR2 SASEGT come from the germline V gene. The sequence was obtained from a man in his late teens or twenties in good health. The specimen was memory CD4+ T cells sorted from blood. Noted subset: CD45RA-negative fraction. The chain combines TRBV6-1 with TRBJ2-1, with D tentatively TRBD1 or TRBD2 (8 bases each). DNA of the CDR3: TGTGCCAGCAGAGGACAGGGTGCGGGAGGTCAGGAGCAGTTCTTC. Translating it yields CASRGQGAGGQEQFF.